This is a list of T cell receptor beta chains from one sample in a study of blood T cell repertoires in COVID-19. Sequencing used immunoSEQ multiplex PCR; TCRdb keeps in-frame clones, though not all of them. The table lists roughly 50,000 clones, 84% of them singletons. The sample was peripheral blood. These receptors all come from a woman of 80 years or more with acute or convalescent COVID-19. Each CDR3 is given with its conserved first and last residue. The order of the fields is CDR3 protein, CDR3 DNA, J gene, D gene, clone size, V gene. The D gene is left open where the match is weak. Only some rows state a clone size, as once, few, many or a class for expanded clones.

cdr3_aa: CASSPRQGLYQPQHF; cdr3_nt: TGTGCCAGCAGCCCCAGGCAGGGGTTGTATCAGCCCCAGCATTTT; j_call: TRBJ1-5; d_call: NA; clone_size: few; v_call: TRBV5-5
cdr3_aa: CASSFRTAEKLFF; cdr3_nt: TGTGCCAGCAGCTTCCGGACAGCTGAAAAACTGTTTTTT; j_call: TRBJ1-4; d_call: NA; clone_size: NA; v_call: TRBV14
cdr3_aa: CASSLRPEGGSPLHF; cdr3_nt: TGTGCCAGCAGCTTAAGGCCAGAAGGGGGTTCACCCCTCCACTTT; j_call: TRBJ1-6; d_call: NA; clone_size: once; v_call: TRBV7-2
cdr3_aa: CAWRPADRVGGYTF; cdr3_nt: TGTGCCTGGCGCCCTGCAGACAGGGTGGGTGGCTACACCTTC; j_call: TRBJ1-2; d_call: TRBD1; clone_size: NA; v_call: TRBV30
cdr3_aa: CASSTTGGFLGGYTF; cdr3_nt: TGTGCCAGCAGCACGACAGGGGGCTTCCTAGGTGGCTACACCTTC; j_call: TRBJ1-2; d_call: TRBD1; clone_size: NA; v_call: TRBV11-2
cdr3_aa: CASRPRQGRWNEKLFF; cdr3_nt: TGTGCCAGCAGACCAAGACAGGGGAGGTGGAATGAAAAACTGTTTTTT; j_call: TRBJ1-4; d_call: TRBD1; clone_size: once; v_call: TRBV27
cdr3_aa: CASSLEGGRGDGYTF; cdr3_nt: TGTGCCAGCAGCTTGGAAGGTGGCAGGGGGGATGGCTACACCTTC; j_call: TRBJ1-2; d_call: TRBD1; clone_size: NA; v_call: TRBV5-4
cdr3_aa: CASSHARGSYNSPLHF; cdr3_nt: TGTGCCAGCAGCCACGCCCGAGGCTCCTATAATTCACCCCTCCACTTT; j_call: TRBJ1-6; d_call: NA; clone_size: NA; v_call: TRBV14
cdr3_aa: CASSLTGQGSGNTIYF; cdr3_nt: TGTGCCAGCAGTTTAACGGGACAGGGGTCTGGAAACACCATATATTTT; j_call: TRBJ1-3; d_call: TRBD1; clone_size: NA; v_call: TRBV27
cdr3_aa: CASSLTLRVTEAFF; cdr3_nt: TGTGCCAGCAGTTTAACACTACGGGTGACTGAAGCTTTCTTT; j_call: TRBJ1-1; d_call: NA; clone_size: NA; v_call: TRBV7-8
cdr3_aa: CASSAPGRSEYF; cdr3_nt: TGTGCCAGCAGCGCCCCGGGAAGAAGCGAGTATTTT; j_call: TRBJ2-3; d_call: NA; clone_size: NA; v_call: TRBV14
cdr3_aa: CASSPQRITNTGELFF; cdr3_nt: TGTGCCAGCTCACCGCAGAGGATAACGAACACCGGGGAGCTGTTTTTT; j_call: TRBJ2-2; d_call: NA; clone_size: NA; v_call: TRBV18
cdr3_aa: CSVPGTSQAFF; cdr3_nt: TGCAGCGTCCCCGGGACATCCCAAGCTTTCTTT; j_call: TRBJ1-1; d_call: NA; clone_size: NA; v_call: TRBV29-1
cdr3_aa: CASSWGGPASNSPLHF; cdr3_nt: TGTGCCAGCAGCTGGGGCGGCCCCGCGAGTAATTCACCCCTCCACTTT; j_call: TRBJ1-6; d_call: NA; clone_size: few; v_call: TRBV11-2
cdr3_aa: CASSPGASGGTDTQYF; cdr3_nt: TGTGCCAGTAGTCCCGGGGCGAGCGGGGGAACAGATACGCAGTATTTT; j_call: TRBJ2-3; d_call: TRBD2; clone_size: NA; v_call: TRBV19
cdr3_aa: CASSINRGGNEKLFF; cdr3_nt: TGTGCCAGTAGTATTAACAGGGGGGGGAATGAAAAACTGTTTTTT; j_call: TRBJ1-4; d_call: TRBD1; clone_size: NA; v_call: TRBV19
cdr3_aa: CASSLRQGNQPQHF; cdr3_nt: TGTGCCAGCAGCTTAAGACAGGGGAATCAGCCCCAGCATTTT; j_call: TRBJ1-5; d_call: TRBD1; clone_size: NA; v_call: TRBV7-8
cdr3_aa: CASSLLGQGLSYEQYF; cdr3_nt: TGCGCCAGCAGCTTGTTAGGACAGGGATTATCCTACGAGCAGTACTTC; j_call: TRBJ2-7; d_call: TRBD1; clone_size: NA; v_call: TRBV5-1
cdr3_aa: CASSLRGLAGAPTGRSEQYF; cdr3_nt: TGTGCCAGCAGCTTGAGAGGACTAGCGGGGGCGCCTACAGGTAGATCCGAGCAGTACTTC; j_call: TRBJ2-7; d_call: TRBD2; clone_size: NA; v_call: TRBV5-4
cdr3_aa: CASSQPRTGQIAEAFF; cdr3_nt: TGTGCCAGCAGCCAGCCCCGGACAGGCCAAATCGCTGAAGCTTTCTTT; j_call: TRBJ1-1; d_call: TRBD1; clone_size: NA; v_call: TRBV3-1/TRBV3-2
cdr3_aa: CATRPGTGRAEAFF; cdr3_nt: TGTGCCACCAGACCAGGGACAGGGCGCGCTGAAGCTTTCTTT; j_call: TRBJ1-1; d_call: TRBD1; clone_size: NA; v_call: TRBV24-1
cdr3_aa: CATSRSPMTPVYEQYF; cdr3_nt: TGTGCCACCAGCAGATCTCCGATGACTCCCGTCTACGAGCAGTACTTC; j_call: TRBJ2-7; d_call: NA; clone_size: NA; v_call: TRBV15
cdr3_aa: CASSINSGADSPLHF; cdr3_nt: TGTGCCAGTAGTATAAATTCAGGGGCGGATTCACCCCTCCACTTT; j_call: TRBJ1-6; d_call: NA; clone_size: NA; v_call: TRBV19
cdr3_aa: CASGVVAGTGELFF; cdr3_nt: TGTGCCAGCGGTGTCGTAGCGGGGACCGGGGAGCTGTTTTTT; j_call: TRBJ2-2; d_call: TRBD2; clone_size: NA; v_call: TRBV7-2
cdr3_aa: CASSDRGDHQPQHF; cdr3_nt: TGCGCCAGCAGTGACCGGGGGGACCATCAGCCCCAGCATTTT; j_call: TRBJ1-5; d_call: NA; clone_size: NA; v_call: TRBV10-1
cdr3_aa: CASSQTVSNQPQHF; cdr3_nt: TGTGCCAGCAGTCAAACGGTGAGCAATCAGCCCCAGCATTTT; j_call: TRBJ1-5; d_call: NA; clone_size: once; v_call: TRBV2
cdr3_aa: CSGTASSGELFF; cdr3_nt: TGCAGCGGGACAGCTTCAAGCGGGGAGCTGTTTTTT; j_call: TRBJ2-2; d_call: NA; clone_size: once; v_call: TRBV29-1
cdr3_aa: CASIRDTLMNTEAFF; cdr3_nt: TGTGCCAGCATCCGGGACACGCTGATGAACACTGAAGCTTTCTTT; j_call: TRBJ1-1; d_call: NA; clone_size: NA; v_call: TRBV27
cdr3_aa: CASAPPAATNEKLFF; cdr3_nt: TGTGCCAGCGCTCCCCCTGCGGCAACTAATGAAAAACTGTTTTTT; j_call: TRBJ1-4; d_call: NA; clone_size: NA; v_call: TRBV28
cdr3_aa: CASSPGETQKGIQYF; cdr3_nt: TGTGCCAGCTCCCCCGGGGAAACGCAAAAGGGCATTCAGTACTTC; j_call: TRBJ2-4; d_call: NA; clone_size: NA; v_call: TRBV18
cdr3_aa: CASSFRMNTEAFF; cdr3_nt: TGTGCCAGCAGCTTCAGGATGAACACTGAAGCTTTCTTT; j_call: TRBJ1-1; d_call: NA; clone_size: NA; v_call: TRBV7-3
cdr3_aa: CASSRKPGNTEAFF; cdr3_nt: TGTGCCAGCAGTCGTAAACCCGGGAACACTGAAGCTTTCTTT; j_call: TRBJ1-1; d_call: NA; clone_size: NA; v_call: TRBV6-4
cdr3_aa: CATAGVGETQYF; cdr3_nt: TGTGCCACAGCGGGGGTGGGGGAGACCCAGTACTTC; j_call: TRBJ2-5; d_call: TRBD2; clone_size: NA; v_call: TRBV6-5
cdr3_aa: CASSYSRTGQNTEAFF; cdr3_nt: TGTGCCAGCAGTTACTCTAGGACAGGGCAGAACACTGAAGCTTTCTTT; j_call: TRBJ1-1; d_call: TRBD1; clone_size: NA; v_call: TRBV6-2/TRBV6-3
cdr3_aa: CASSSGIYNSPLHF; cdr3_nt: TGCGCCAGCAGTTCGGGTATCTATAATTCACCCCTCCACTTT; j_call: TRBJ1-6; d_call: NA; clone_size: NA; v_call: TRBV5-1
cdr3_aa: CAISEGDSYGYTF; cdr3_nt: TGTGCCATCAGTGAGGGGGACAGCTATGGCTACACCTTC; j_call: TRBJ1-2; d_call: TRBD1; clone_size: few; v_call: TRBV10-3
cdr3_aa: CSTKGLAGDYEQYF; cdr3_nt: TGCAGCACTAAAGGACTAGCGGGGGACTACGAGCAGTACTTC; j_call: TRBJ2-7; d_call: TRBD2; clone_size: NA; v_call: TRBV29-1
cdr3_aa: CASSLDLLAASSYNEQFF; cdr3_nt: TGTGCCAGCAGCTTAGATCTCCTAGCGGCCAGCTCCTACAATGAGCAGTTCTTC; j_call: TRBJ2-1; d_call: TRBD2; clone_size: NA; v_call: TRBV11-3
cdr3_aa: CASRSGRGRADTQYF; cdr3_nt: TGCGCCAGCAGAAGCGGCAGGGGGCGCGCAGATACGCAGTATTTT; j_call: TRBJ2-3; d_call: TRBD1; clone_size: few; v_call: TRBV5-1
cdr3_aa: CASSLTSTGGFGQETQYF; cdr3_nt: TGCGCCAGCAGCTTGACCTCAACAGGGGGCTTTGGCCAAGAGACCCAGTACTTC; j_call: TRBJ2-5; d_call: TRBD1; clone_size: once; v_call: TRBV5-1
cdr3_aa: CASSVNRQASSPQHF; cdr3_nt: TGTGCCAGCAGTGTTAACCGACAGGCGTCGTCTCCCCAGCATTTT; j_call: TRBJ1-5; d_call: NA; clone_size: NA; v_call: TRBV2
cdr3_aa: CASSSRGQWGSNEKLFF; cdr3_nt: TGCGCCAGCAGCTCAAGGGGGCAATGGGGATCTAATGAAAAACTGTTTTTT; j_call: TRBJ1-4; d_call: TRBD1; clone_size: NA; v_call: TRBV5-1
cdr3_aa: CASSPVSTGPAERKLFF; cdr3_nt: TGTGCCAGCAGCCCAGTATCGACAGGCCCCGCGGAACGAAAACTGTTTTTT; j_call: TRBJ1-4; d_call: NA; clone_size: NA; v_call: TRBV7-9
cdr3_aa: CASSILSGISGNTIYF; cdr3_nt: TGTGCCAGTAGTATCTTGAGCGGGATCTCTGGAAACACCATATATTTT; j_call: TRBJ1-3; d_call: NA; clone_size: NA; v_call: TRBV19
cdr3_aa: CASSLEQQGDNSPLHF; cdr3_nt: TGCGCCAGCAGCTTGGAGCAGCAGGGCGATAATTCACCCCTCCACTTT; j_call: TRBJ1-6; d_call: NA; clone_size: NA; v_call: TRBV5-1
cdr3_aa: CASSSGQGSTNYGYTF; cdr3_nt: TGTGCCAGCAGCTCCGGACAGGGATCCACTAACTATGGCTACACCTTC; j_call: TRBJ1-2; d_call: TRBD1; clone_size: NA; v_call: TRBV5-4
cdr3_aa: CSVVGGFHTEAFF; cdr3_nt: TGCAGCGTTGTCGGGGGGTTTCACACTGAAGCTTTCTTT; j_call: TRBJ1-1; d_call: NA; clone_size: NA; v_call: TRBV29-1
cdr3_aa: CASSQGGCGGYEQYF; cdr3_nt: TGTGCCAGCAGCCAAGGGGGGTGCGGGGGCTACGAGCAGTACTTC; j_call: TRBJ2-7; d_call: TRBD2; clone_size: NA; v_call: TRBV3-1/TRBV3-2
cdr3_aa: CASSLSRGNYEQFF; cdr3_nt: TGTGCCAGCAGCCTATCCAGGGGTAATTATGAGCAGTTCTTC; j_call: TRBJ2-1; d_call: NA; clone_size: once; v_call: TRBV7-3
cdr3_aa: CASSQDRGQNTGELFF; cdr3_nt: TGTGCCAGCAGCCAGGACAGGGGACAGAACACCGGGGAGCTGTTTTTT; j_call: TRBJ2-2; d_call: TRBD1; clone_size: NA; v_call: TRBV5-4
cdr3_aa: CASSARTGNTGELFF; cdr3_nt: TGTGCCAGTAGTGCCCGGACAGGGAACACCGGGGAGCTGTTTTTT; j_call: TRBJ2-2; d_call: TRBD1; clone_size: NA; v_call: TRBV19
cdr3_aa: CASSLEAGYVNTEAFF; cdr3_nt: TGTGCCAGCAGCTTAGAGGCAGGGTATGTAAACACTGAAGCTTTCTTT; j_call: TRBJ1-1; d_call: NA; clone_size: NA; v_call: TRBV7-9
cdr3_aa: CAISESNFGVFTEAFF; cdr3_nt: TGTGCCATCAGTGAGTCGAATTTCGGGGTCTTCACTGAAGCTTTCTTT; j_call: TRBJ1-1; d_call: NA; clone_size: NA; v_call: TRBV10-3
cdr3_aa: CASSLTDNEQFF; cdr3_nt: TGTGCCAGCAGCCTGACAGACAATGAGCAGTTCTTC; j_call: TRBJ2-1; d_call: NA; clone_size: NA; v_call: TRBV7-9
cdr3_aa: CASSPQGIMNTEAFF; cdr3_nt: TGTGCCAGCAGCCCGCAGGGGATAATGAACACTGAAGCTTTCTTT; j_call: TRBJ1-1; d_call: NA; clone_size: NA; v_call: TRBV5-4